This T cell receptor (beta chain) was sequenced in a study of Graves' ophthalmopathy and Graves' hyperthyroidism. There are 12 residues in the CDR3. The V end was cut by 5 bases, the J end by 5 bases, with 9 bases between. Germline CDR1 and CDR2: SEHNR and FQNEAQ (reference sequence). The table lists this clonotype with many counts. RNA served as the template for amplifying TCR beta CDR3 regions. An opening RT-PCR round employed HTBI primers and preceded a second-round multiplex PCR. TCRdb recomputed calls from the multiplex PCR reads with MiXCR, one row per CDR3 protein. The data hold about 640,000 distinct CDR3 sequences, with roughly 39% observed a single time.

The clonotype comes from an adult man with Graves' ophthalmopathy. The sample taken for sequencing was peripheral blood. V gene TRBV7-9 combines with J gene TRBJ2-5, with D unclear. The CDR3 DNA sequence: TGTGCCAGCAGCCCAGTCCACGAGACCCAGTACTTC. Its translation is CASSPVHETQYF.